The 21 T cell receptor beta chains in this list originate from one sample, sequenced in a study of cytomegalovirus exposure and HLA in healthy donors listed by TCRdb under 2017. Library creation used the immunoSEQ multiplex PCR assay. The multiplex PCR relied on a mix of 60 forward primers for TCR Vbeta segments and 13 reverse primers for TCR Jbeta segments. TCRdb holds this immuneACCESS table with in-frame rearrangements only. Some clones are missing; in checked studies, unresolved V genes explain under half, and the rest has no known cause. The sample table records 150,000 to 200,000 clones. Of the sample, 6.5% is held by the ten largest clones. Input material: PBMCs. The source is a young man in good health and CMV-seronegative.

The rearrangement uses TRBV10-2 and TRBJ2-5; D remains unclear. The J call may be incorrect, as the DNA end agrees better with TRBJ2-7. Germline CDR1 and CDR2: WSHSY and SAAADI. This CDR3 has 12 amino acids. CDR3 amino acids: CASSASSYEQYF. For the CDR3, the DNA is TGCGCCAGCAGTGCGTCCTCCTACGAGCAGTACTTC.

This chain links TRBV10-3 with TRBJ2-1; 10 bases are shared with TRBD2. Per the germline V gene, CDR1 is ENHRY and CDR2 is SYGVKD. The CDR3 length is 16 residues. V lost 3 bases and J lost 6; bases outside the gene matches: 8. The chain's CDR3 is CAISESKRGGFNEQFF. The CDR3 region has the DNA TGTGCCATCAGTGAATCTAAGCGGGGGGGCTTCAATGAGCAGTTCTTC.

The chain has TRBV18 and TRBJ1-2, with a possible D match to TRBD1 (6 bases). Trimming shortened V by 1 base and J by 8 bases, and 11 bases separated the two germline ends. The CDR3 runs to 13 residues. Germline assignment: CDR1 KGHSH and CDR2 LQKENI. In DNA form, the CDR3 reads TGTGCCAGCTCACCACGAGCAGGGGAGGGCTACACCTTC. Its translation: CASSPRAGEGYTF. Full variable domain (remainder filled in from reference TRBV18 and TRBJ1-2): NAGVMQNPRHLVRRRGQEARLRCSPMKGHSHVYWYRQLPEEGLKFMVYLQKENIIDESGMPKERFSAEFPKEGPSILRIQQVVRGDSAAYFCASSPRAGEGYTFGSGTRLTVV.

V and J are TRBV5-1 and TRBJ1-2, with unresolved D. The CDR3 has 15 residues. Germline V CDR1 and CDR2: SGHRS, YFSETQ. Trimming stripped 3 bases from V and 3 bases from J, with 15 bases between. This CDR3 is CASSSPPDGDYGYTF. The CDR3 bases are TGCGCCAGCAGCTCCCCCCCCGACGGAGACTATGGCTACACCTTC.

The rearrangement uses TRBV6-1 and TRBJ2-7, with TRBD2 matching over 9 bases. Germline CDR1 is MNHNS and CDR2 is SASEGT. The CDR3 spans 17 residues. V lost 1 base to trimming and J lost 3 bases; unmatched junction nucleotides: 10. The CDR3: CASSEGFASGDNYEQYF. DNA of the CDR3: TGTGCCAGCAGTGAAGGGTTCGCTAGCGGGGATAACTACGAGCAGTACTTC.

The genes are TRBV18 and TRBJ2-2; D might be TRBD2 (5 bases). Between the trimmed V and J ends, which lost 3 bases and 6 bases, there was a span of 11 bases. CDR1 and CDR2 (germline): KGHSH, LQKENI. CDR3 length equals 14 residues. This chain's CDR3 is CASSPGIGAGELFF. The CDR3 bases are TGTGCCAGCTCACCGGGGATCGGGGCCGGGGAGCTGTTTTTT.

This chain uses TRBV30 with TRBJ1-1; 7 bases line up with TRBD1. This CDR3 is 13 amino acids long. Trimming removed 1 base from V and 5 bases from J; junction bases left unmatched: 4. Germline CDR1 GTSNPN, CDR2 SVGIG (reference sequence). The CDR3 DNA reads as TGTGCCTGGAGTGGGGACAGCTGGACTGAAGCTTTCTTT. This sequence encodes CAWSGDSWTEAFF.

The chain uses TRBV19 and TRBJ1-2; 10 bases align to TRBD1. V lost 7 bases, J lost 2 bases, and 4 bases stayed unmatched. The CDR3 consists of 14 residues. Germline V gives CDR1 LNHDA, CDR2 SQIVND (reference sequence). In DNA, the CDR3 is TGTGCCAGTAACCCGGGACAGGGGAACTATGGCTACACCTTC. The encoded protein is CASNPGQGNYGYTF.

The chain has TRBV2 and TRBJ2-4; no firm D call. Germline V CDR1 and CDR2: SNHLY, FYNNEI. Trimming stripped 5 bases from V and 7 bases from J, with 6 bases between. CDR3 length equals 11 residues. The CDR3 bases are TGTGCCAGCAGTCGCGAGAACATTCAGTACTTC. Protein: CASSRENIQYF.

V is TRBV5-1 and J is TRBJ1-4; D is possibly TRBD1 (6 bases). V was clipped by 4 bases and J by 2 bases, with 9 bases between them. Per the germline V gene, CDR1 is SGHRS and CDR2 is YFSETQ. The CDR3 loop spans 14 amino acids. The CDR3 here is CASSPQGTNEKLFF. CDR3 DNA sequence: TGCGCCAGCAGCCCGCAGGGGACTAATGAAAAACTGTTTTTT.

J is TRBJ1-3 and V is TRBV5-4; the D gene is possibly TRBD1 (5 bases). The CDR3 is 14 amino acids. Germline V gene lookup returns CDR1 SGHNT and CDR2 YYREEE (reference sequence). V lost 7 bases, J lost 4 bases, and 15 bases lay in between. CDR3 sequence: CASQHQGPGNTIYF. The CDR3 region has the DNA TGTGCCAGCCAACATCAGGGCCCAGGAAACACCATATATTTT.

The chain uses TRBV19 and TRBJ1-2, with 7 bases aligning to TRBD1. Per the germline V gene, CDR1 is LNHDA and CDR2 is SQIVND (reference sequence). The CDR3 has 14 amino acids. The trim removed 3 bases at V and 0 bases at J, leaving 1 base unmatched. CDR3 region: CASSMGTANYGYTF. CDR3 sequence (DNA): TGTGCCAGTAGTATGGGGACAGCTAACTATGGCTACACCTTC. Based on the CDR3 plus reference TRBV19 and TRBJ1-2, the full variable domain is DGGITQSPKYLFRKEGQNVTLSCEQNLNHDAMYWYRQDPGQGLRLIYYSQIVNDFQKGDIAEGYSVSREKKESFPLTVTSAQKNPTAFYLCASSMGTANYGYTFGSGTRLTVV.

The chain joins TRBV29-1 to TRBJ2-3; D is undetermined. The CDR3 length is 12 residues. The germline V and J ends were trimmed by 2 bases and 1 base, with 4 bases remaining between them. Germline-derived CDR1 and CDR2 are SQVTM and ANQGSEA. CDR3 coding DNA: TGCAGCGTTGAAACGGGCACAGATACGCAGTATTTT. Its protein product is CSVETGTDTQYF.

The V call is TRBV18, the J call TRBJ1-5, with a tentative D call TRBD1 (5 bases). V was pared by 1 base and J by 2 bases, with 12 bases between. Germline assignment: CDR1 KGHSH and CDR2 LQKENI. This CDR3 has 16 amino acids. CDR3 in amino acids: CASSPQGLIGNQPQHF. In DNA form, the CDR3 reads TGTGCCAGCTCACCACAGGGGTTAATAGGCAATCAGCCCCAGCATTTT.

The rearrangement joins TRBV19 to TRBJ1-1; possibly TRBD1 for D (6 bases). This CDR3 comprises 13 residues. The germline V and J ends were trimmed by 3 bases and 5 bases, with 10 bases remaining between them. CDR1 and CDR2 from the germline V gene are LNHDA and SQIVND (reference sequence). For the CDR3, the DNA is TGTGCCAGTAGTATTTCTGGACAGACTGAAGCTTTCTTT. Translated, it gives CASSISGQTEAFF. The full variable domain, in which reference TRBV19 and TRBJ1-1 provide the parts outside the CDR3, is DGGITQSPKYLFRKEGQNVTLSCEQNLNHDAMYWYRQDPGQGLRLIYYSQIVNDFQKGDIAEGYSVSREKKESFPLTVTSAQKNPTAFYLCASSISGQTEAFFGQGTRLTVV.

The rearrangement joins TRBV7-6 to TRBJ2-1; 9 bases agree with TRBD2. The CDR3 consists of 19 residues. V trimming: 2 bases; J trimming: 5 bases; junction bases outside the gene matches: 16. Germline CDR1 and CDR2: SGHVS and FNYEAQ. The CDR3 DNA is TGTGCCAGCAGCTTACGATCCGGGACTAGCTCTCCCCTTGACAATGAGCAGTTCTTC. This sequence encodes CASSLRSGTSSPLDNEQFF.

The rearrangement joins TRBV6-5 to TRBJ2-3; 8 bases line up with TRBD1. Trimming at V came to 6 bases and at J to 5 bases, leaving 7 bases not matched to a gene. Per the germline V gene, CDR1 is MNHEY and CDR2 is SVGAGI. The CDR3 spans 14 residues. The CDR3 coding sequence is TGTGCCAGCAGGATGACAGGGGTGGAAGATACGCAGTATTTT. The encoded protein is CASRMTGVEDTQYF.

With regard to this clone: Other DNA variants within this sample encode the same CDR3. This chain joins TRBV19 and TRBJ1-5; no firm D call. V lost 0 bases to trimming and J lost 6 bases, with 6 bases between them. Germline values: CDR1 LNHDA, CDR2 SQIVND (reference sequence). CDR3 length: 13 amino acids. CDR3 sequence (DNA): TGTGCCAGTAGTATAGATCTAGTTCAGCCCCAGCATTTT. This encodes CASSIDLVQPQHF.

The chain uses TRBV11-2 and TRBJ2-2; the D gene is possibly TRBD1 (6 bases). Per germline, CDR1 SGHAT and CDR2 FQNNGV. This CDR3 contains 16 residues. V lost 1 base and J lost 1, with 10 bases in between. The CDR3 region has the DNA TGTGCCAGCAGCTTAGGTCCGACAGGGAACACCGGGGAGCTGTTTTTT. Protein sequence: CASSLGPTGNTGELFF.

The CDR3 DNA is TGCGCCAGCAGCCGAGGTCCTTTGGGTCAGACCAATGGCTACACCTTC. Its translation is CASSRGPLGQTNGYTF. V usage is TRBV5-1 and J usage is TRBJ1-2; D call uncertain. V dropped 4 bases and J dropped 6 bases, with 22 bases sitting between them. CDR3 size: 16 residues. Germline assignment: CDR1 SGHRS and CDR2 YFSETQ.

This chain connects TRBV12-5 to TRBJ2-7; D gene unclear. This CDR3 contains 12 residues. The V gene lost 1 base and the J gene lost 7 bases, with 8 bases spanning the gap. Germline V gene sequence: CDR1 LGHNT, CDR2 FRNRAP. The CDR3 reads CASGLAFREQYF. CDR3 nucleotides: TGTGCTAGTGGTTTGGCCTTCCGTGAGCAGTACTTC. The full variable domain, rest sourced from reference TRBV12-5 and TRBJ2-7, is DARVTQTPRHKVTEMGQEVTMRCQPILGHNTVFWYRQTMMQGLELLAYFRNRAPLDDSGMPKDRFSAEMPDATLATLKIQPSEPRDSAVYFCASGLAFREQYFGPGTRLTVT.